This T cell receptor (beta chain) was identified in a study of human T cells and chemical hapten exposure. Looked up from germline, CDR1 is KGHDR and CDR2 is SFDVKD. There are 14 residues in the CDR3. Unmatched junction bases numbered 11, after V lost 4 bases and J lost 12 bases. TCRdb redid the calling of the 5' RACE reads with MiXCR, one entry per CDR3 protein. The repertoire holds 150,000 or so distinct CDR3 sequences, around 4% seen once, with 1.2% to 1.5% in the top ten. Unfractionated whole blood yielded total RNA. The chain is built from TRBV24-1 and TRBJ2-1; 7 positions agree with TRBD1. The TCR comes from a female donor in good health. CDR3 residues: CATSDLGTGTVQFF. The DNA of the CDR3 is TGTGCCACCAGTGACTTAGGAACCGGGACAGTGCAGTTCTTC.